Shown below are 23 T cell receptor beta chains from a single sample sequenced in a study of control samples from healthy donors and cancer patients. Sequencing used immunoSEQ multiplex PCR; TCRdb keeps in-frame clones, though not all of them. Among tens of thousands of clones, around four fifths were seen once, and the ten largest hold roughly a fifth. Sequencing input: blood. The receptors here all came from a man aged 25 to 40 in good health.

This chain uses TRBV5-5 with TRBJ2-7, with D perhaps TRBD2 (5 bases). V lost 2 bases and J 4 bases, leaving 28 bases between the germline ends. The length of the CDR3 is 19 residues. Per the germline V gene, CDR1 is SGHKS and CDR2 is YYEKEE (reference sequence). The CDR3 spells CASSFLNPSDVLGSYEQYF. Written as DNA, the CDR3 is TGTGCCAGCAGCTTTCTAAATCCCTCTGATGTCCTAGGGAGTTACGAGCAGTACTTC.

The CDR3 sequence is CASSGTGLYSNQPQHF. CDR3 DNA: TGTGCCAGCAGCGGGACAGGGTTGTATAGCAATCAGCCCCAGCATTTT. The rearrangement uses TRBV6-6 and TRBJ1-5; 9 nucleotides line up with TRBD1. Germline trimming cut 6 bases from V and 0 bases from J; bases unmatched to any gene: 6. The CDR3 loop spans 16 amino acids. The germline V gene has CDR1 MNHNY and CDR2 SVGAGI (reference sequence).

The sample holds a few counts of this clone. The V and J genes are TRBV7-9 and TRBJ1-2; D uncertain. The germline V gene encodes CDR1 SEHNR and CDR2 FQNEAQ (reference sequence). V was pared by 5 bases and J by 6 bases, with 22 bases between. This CDR3 comprises 16 residues. Here the CDR3 DNA reads TGTGCCAGCAGCCCCTCGGGGTGGGCAAGACGGGATGGCTACACCTTC. This translates into CASSPSGWARRDGYTF.

The genes are TRBV28 and TRBJ1-3, with D perhaps TRBD1 (6 bases). The CDR3 totals 16 residues. Germline assignment: CDR1 MDHEN and CDR2 SYDVKM. Trimming cost V 0 bases and J 4 bases, with 13 bases left between them. CDR3 nucleotide sequence: TGTGCCAGCAGTTTATGGAGGGGGACACAAGGAAACACCATATATTTT. Translating gives CASSLWRGTQGNTIYF.

V and J are TRBV28 and TRBJ1-6; possibly TRBD1 for D (5 bases). The V gene lost 2 bases and the J gene lost 8 bases, with 10 bases spanning the gap. Germline loops: CDR1 MDHEN, CDR2 SYDVKM. The CDR3 sequence is 14 residues long. CDR3 DNA: TGTGCCAGCAGTTTAGGGCAGGGCTATTCACCCCTCCACTTT. It translates to CASSLGQGYSPLHF.

The rearrangement uses TRBV29-1 and TRBJ2-2; D is unresolved. Germline V lookup: CDR1 SQVTM, CDR2 ANQGSEA. The ends were cut back, 5 bases at V and 5 bases at J, with 12 bases in the middle. This CDR3 region has 13 residues. The CDR3 here is CSVRTVKTGELFF. The CDR3, as DNA: TGCAGCGTTAGAACCGTGAAGACCGGGGAGCTGTTTTTT.

This chain links TRBV7-3 with TRBJ2-1, with 8 nucleotides matching TRBD2. In germline, CDR1 is SGHTA, CDR2 FQGTGA. The ends lost 1 base at V and 4 bases at J; junction bases unmatched: 6. This CDR3 is built from 16 residues. As DNA, the CDR3 is TGTGCCAGCAGCTTAAGTCGCGGGGGGCCTTACAATGAGCAGTTCTTC. Residues: CASSLSRGGPYNEQFF.

This clone was recorded only once. This chain joins TRBV27 and TRBJ2-7, with D perhaps assigned TRBD1 or TRBD2 (5 bases each). The CDR3 runs to 15 residues. V lost 2 bases and J lost 3, with 14 bases in between. The V gene's germline CDR1 is MNHEY and CDR2 SMNVEV (reference sequence). CDR3 nucleotide sequence: TGTGCCAGCAGTTTAGGGACCTCCGGGGTCTACGAGCAGTACTTC. This translates into CASSLGTSGVYEQYF.

This rearrangement joins TRBV5-1 to TRBJ2-1; 9 bases align to TRBD2. The length of the CDR3 is 14 residues. V shed 0 bases and J 15 bases; nucleotides not matched to a gene: 10. Germline CDR1 is SGHRS and CDR2 is YFSETQ. Here the CDR3 reads CASSLGGLAHLAFF. DNA of the CDR3: TGCGCCAGCAGCTTGGGGGGACTAGCCCATTTAGCGTTCTTC.

This chain links TRBV30 with TRBJ2-2; D gene unclear. There are 11 residues in the CDR3. Germline V CDR1 and CDR2: GTSNPN, SVGIG (reference sequence). The V gene lost 7 bases and the J gene lost 4 bases, with 7 bases spanning the gap. The CDR3 nucleotides read TGTGCCTCGGACCTCACCGGGGAGCTGTTTTTT. Protein product: CASDLTGELFF.

The V and J genes are TRBV18 and TRBJ2-7; tentatively, D is TRBD2 (6 bases). Germline-derived CDR1 and CDR2 are KGHSH and LQKENI. The V and J ends lost 2 bases and 6 bases respectively, with 8 bases between them. The CDR3 has 12 residues. CDR3 nucleotide sequence: TGTGCCAGCTCACCAGCGGAGGGCGAGCAGTACTTC. This translates into CASSPAEGEQYF.

The chain is built from TRBV5-1 and TRBJ2-7; D call uncertain. Germline CDR1 and CDR2: SGHRS and YFSETQ. The CDR3 loop spans 13 amino acids. The ends were cut back, 4 bases at V and 2 bases at J, with 10 bases in the middle. DNA of the CDR3: TGCGCCAGCAGCAGGGATGTAGCCTACGAGCAGTACTTC. Translation: CASSRDVAYEQYF. Complete variable domain (other parts from reference TRBV5-1 and TRBJ2-7): KAGVTQTPRYLIKTRGQQVTLSCSPISGHRSVSWYQQTPGQGLQFLFEYFSETQRNKGNFPGRFSGRQFSNSRSEMNVSTLELGDSALYLCASSRDVAYEQYFGPGTRLTVT.

The V call is TRBV28, the J call TRBJ1-5, with 12 bases that match TRBD1. V dropped 5 bases and J dropped 6; count of bases not matched to a gene: 8. Germline V CDR1 and CDR2: MDHEN, SYDVKM. The CDR3 is 16 amino acids. In DNA form, the CDR3 reads TGTGCCAGCAGTGGGGGACAGGGGGCGAGGGGTCAGCCCCAGCATTTT. The encoded protein is CASSGGQGARGQPQHF.

This chain uses TRBV6-1 with TRBJ1-4; 11 nucleotides align to TRBD1. CDR1 and CDR2 (germline): MNHNS, SASEGT. The CDR3 runs 16 residues. Trimming removed 4 bases from V and 4 bases from J; junction bases left unmatched: 5. CDR3 in DNA: TGTGCCAGCAGTGTGGACAGGGGGCTGGGTAATGAAAAACTGTTTTTT. Protein sequence: CASSVDRGLGNEKLFF.

This CDR3 reads CAWSVARRNQPQHF. The CDR3 nucleotides are TGTGCCTGGAGTGTTGCCAGGAGAAATCAGCCCCAGCATTTT. The rearrangement uses TRBV30 and TRBJ1-5; unclear D gene. Germline assignment: CDR1 GTSNPN and CDR2 SVGIG (reference sequence). Trimming shortened V by 0 bases and J by 4 bases, and 10 bases separated the two germline ends. This CDR3 has 14 amino acids.

V usage is TRBV28 and J usage is TRBJ2-2; D is ambiguous. This CDR3 comprises 11 residues. The germline gives CDR1 MDHEN, CDR2 SYDVKM. V was shortened by 10 bases and J by 7 bases, with 10 bases between the two germline ends. The CDR3 region is CATEWVGELFF. CDR3 DNA sequence: TGTGCCACCGAGTGGGTCGGGGAGCTGTTTTTT.

The chain joins TRBV10-3 to TRBJ1-1; no clear D gene. This CDR3 contains 13 residues. V shed 3 bases and J shed 1 base, with 6 bases lying between them. Germline loops: CDR1 ENHRY, CDR2 SYGVKD. The CDR3 DNA is TGTGCCATCAGTGAAGGGCGGAACACTGAAGCTTTCTTT. This gives the protein CAISEGRNTEAFF.

The rearrangement links TRBV25-1 to TRBJ2-3, with D perhaps matching TRBD1 (5 bases). This CDR3 contains 16 residues. CDR1 MGHDK and CDR2 SYGVNS come from the germline V gene. Trimming removed 3 bases from V and 2 bases from J, with 15 bases in between. This chain's CDR3 is CASSDPLLGATDTQYF. Written as DNA, the CDR3 is TGTGCCAGCAGTGACCCCCTTTTAGGGGCCACAGATACGCAGTATTTT.

The V call is TRBV30, the J call TRBJ1-6, with 8 bases aligning to TRBD1. V trimming: 7 bases; J trimming: 10 bases; junction bases outside the gene matches: 9. The CDR3 length is 13 residues. CDR1 GTSNPN and CDR2 SVGIG come from the germline V gene (reference sequence). Written as DNA, the CDR3 is TGTGCCTTATGGACAGGGACGTGGTCACCCCTCCACTTT. Protein sequence: CALWTGTWSPLHF.

The V and J genes are TRBV30 and TRBJ1-2; maybe TRBD1 (5 bases). Germline assignment: CDR1 GTSNPN and CDR2 SVGIG (reference sequence). V lost 3 bases, J lost 8 bases, and 16 bases lay in between. The length of the CDR3 is 13 residues. The CDR3 DNA follows: TGTGCCTGGAGCATCAGTTGGGGGGACGGCTACACCTTC. Translation: CAWSISWGDGYTF.

The chain carries TRBV21-1 and TRBJ2-2; no DNA check was done on the table's D call, TRBD2. TRBV21-1 is listed as a pseudogene. This CDR3 is built from 16 residues. The CDR3 protein is CASSVASGGPTGELFF. Written as DNA, the CDR3 is TGTGCCAGCAGCGTAGCTAGCGGGGGCCCCACCGGGGAGCTGTTTTTT.

CDR3 sequence (DNA): TGTGCCAGCAGCTTACCTCCGGGGAGGACAGGGGAAAACATTCAGTACTTC. Protein sequence: CASSLPPGRTGENIQYF. The chain has TRBV11-2 and TRBJ2-4, with 9 bases that match TRBD1. The CDR3 has 17 residues. The germline CDR1 and CDR2 sequences are SGHAT and FQNNGV. Trimming took 2 bases from V and 5 from J; bases not matched to a gene: 10.

This clone was counted a single time. The J gene is TRBJ2-7, the V gene TRBV29-1; D may correspond to TRBD1 or TRBD2 (5 bases each). Germline loops: CDR1 SQVTM, CDR2 ANQGSEA. CDR3 size: 12 residues. Trimming stripped 4 bases from V and 3 bases from J, with 10 bases between. The CDR3 loop reads CSVGEGYYEQYF. In nucleotides, the CDR3 is TGCAGCGTTGGTGAGGGGTACTACGAGCAGTACTTC.